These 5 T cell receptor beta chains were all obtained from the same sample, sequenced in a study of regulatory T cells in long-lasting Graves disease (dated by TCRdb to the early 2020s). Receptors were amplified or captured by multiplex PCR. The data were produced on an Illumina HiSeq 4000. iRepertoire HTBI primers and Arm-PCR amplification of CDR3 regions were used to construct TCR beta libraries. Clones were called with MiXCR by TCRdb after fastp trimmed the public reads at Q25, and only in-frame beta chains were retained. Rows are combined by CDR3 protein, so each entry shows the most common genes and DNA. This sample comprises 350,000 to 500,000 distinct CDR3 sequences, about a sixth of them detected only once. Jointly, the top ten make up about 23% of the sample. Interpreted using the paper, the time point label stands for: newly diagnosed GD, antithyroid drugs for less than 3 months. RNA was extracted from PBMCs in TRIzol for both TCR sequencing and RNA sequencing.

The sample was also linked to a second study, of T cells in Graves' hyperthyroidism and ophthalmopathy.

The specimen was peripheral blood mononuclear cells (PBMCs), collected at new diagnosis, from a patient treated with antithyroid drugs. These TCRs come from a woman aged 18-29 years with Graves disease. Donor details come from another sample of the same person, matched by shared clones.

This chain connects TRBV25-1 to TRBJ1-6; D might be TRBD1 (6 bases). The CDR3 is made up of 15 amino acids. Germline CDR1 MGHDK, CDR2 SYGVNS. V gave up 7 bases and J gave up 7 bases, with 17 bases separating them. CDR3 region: CASKASTGENSPLHF. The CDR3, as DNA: TGTGCCAGCAAGGCGTCGACAGGAGAAAATTCACCCCTCCACTTT. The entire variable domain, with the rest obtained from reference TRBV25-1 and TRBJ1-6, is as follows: EADIYQTPRYLVIGTGKKITLECSQTMGHDKMYWYQQDPGMELHLIHYSYGVNSTEKGDLSSESTVSRIRTEHFPLTLESARPSHTSQYLCASKASTGENSPLHFGNGTRLTVT.

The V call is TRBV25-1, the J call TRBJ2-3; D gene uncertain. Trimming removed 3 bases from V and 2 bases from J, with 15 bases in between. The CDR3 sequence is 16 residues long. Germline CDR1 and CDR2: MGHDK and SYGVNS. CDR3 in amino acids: CASSDLAVGFTDTQYF. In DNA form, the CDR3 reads TGTGCCAGCAGTGATCTGGCCGTAGGTTTCACAGATACGCAGTATTTT.

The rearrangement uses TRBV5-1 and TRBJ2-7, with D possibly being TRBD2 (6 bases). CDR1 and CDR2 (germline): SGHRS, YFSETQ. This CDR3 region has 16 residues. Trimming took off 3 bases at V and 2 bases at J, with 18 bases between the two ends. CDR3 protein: CASSWDSDGGTYEQYF. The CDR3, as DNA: TGCGCCAGCAGCTGGGATTCGGACGGGGGAACCTACGAGCAGTACTTC.

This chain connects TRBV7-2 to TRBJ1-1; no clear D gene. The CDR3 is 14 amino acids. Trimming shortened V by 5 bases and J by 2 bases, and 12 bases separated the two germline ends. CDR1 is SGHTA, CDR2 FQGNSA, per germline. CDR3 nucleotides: TGTGCCAGCAGCCTTCAGGAGACTAACACTGAAGCTTTCTTT. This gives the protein CASSLQETNTEAFF.

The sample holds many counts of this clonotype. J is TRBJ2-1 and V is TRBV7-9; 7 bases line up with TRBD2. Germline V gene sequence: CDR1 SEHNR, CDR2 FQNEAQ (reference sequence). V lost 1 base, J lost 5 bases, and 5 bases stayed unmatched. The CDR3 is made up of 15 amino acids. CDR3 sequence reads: CASSLVAGRNNEQFF. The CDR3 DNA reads TGTGCCAGCAGCTTAGTGGCCGGGAGGAACAATGAGCAGTTCTTC. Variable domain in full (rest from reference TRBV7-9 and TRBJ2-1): DTGVSQNPRHKITKRGQNVTFRCDPISEHNRLYWYRQTLGQGPEFLTYFQNEAQLEKSRLLSDRFSAERPKGSFSTLEIQRTEQGDSAMYLCASSLVAGRNNEQFFGPGTRLTVL.